These 11 T cell receptor beta chains originate from one sample sequenced in a study of CD8+ T cells in alopecia areata. Once RNA had been extracted, it was reverse transcribed into cDNA to act as the sequencing template. TCRdb's copy holds only in-frame clones and misses some; the assay was immunoSEQ multiplex PCR. This sample yields over 100,000 clones, of which about 50% are seen a single time; roughly 0.5% belongs to the top ten. Treatment in this sample: oral pan-JAK inhibitor, 5-10 mg twice daily. Here the sequenced sample was CD4+ T cells sorted from blood, taken at week 4, from a patient treated with tofacitinib. The receptors originated from a human donor with alopecia areata.

The chain is built from TRBV6-5 and TRBJ1-4; maybe TRBD1 (6 bases). This CDR3 has 13 amino acids. Germline V CDR1 and CDR2: MNHEY, SVGAGI. V was trimmed by 5 bases and J by 9 bases, leaving 13 bases between them. CDR3 sequence reads: CASSRNRDKKLFF. CDR3 DNA: TGTGCCAGCAGTCGTAACCGGGACAAAAAACTGTTTTTT.

The V and J genes are TRBV7-8 and TRBJ2-1; D gene unclear. Germline V gene lookup returns CDR1 SGHVS and CDR2 FQNEAQ. V lost 1 base, J lost 4 bases, and 14 bases lay in between. The CDR3 totals 16 residues. In nucleotides, the CDR3 is TGTGCCAGCAGCTTAGGTTTAGGGAATCTTTACAATGAGCAGTTCTTC. Protein: CASSLGLGNLYNEQFF. The variable domain in full, with the rest retrieved from reference TRBV7-8 and TRBJ2-1, is GAGVSQSPRYKVAKRGQDVALRCDPISGHVSLFWYQQALGQGPEFLTYFQNEAQLDKSGLPSDRFFAERPEGSVSTLKIQRTQQEDSAVYLCASSLGLGNLYNEQFFGPGTRLTVL.

The CDR3 loop is CAWSVPSLNTEAFF. The CDR3 DNA is TGTGCCTGGAGTGTACCCAGCCTGAACACTGAAGCTTTCTTT. The J gene is TRBJ1-1, the V gene TRBV30; D uncertain. Trimming took 0 bases from V and 0 from J, leaving 8 bases between them. Germline-derived CDR1 and CDR2 are GTSNPN and SVGIG (reference sequence). The CDR3 spans 14 residues.

The CDR3 coding sequence is TGTGCCTCCGACAGGGGGCGGAGGGAGACCCAGTACTTC. Its translation is CASDRGRRETQYF. V is TRBV30 and J is TRBJ2-5; 10 nucleotides line up with TRBD1. The CDR3 contains 13 residues. Germline loops: CDR1 GTSNPN, CDR2 SVGIG (reference sequence). V gave up 7 bases and J gave up 5 bases; unmatched junction bases: 7. The variable domain in full, completed from reference TRBV30 and TRBJ2-5, reads SQTIHQWPATLVQPVGSPLSLECTVEGTSNPNLYWYRQAAGRGLQLLFYSVGIGQISSEVPQNLSASRPQDRQFILSSKKLLLSDSGFYLCASDRGRRETQYFGPGTRLLVL.

J is TRBJ2-7 and V is TRBV25-1, with 8 bases identical to TRBD2. The CDR3 has 15 residues. J was trimmed by 2 bases and V by 6 bases; bases with no gene match: 9. Per the germline V gene, CDR1 is MGHDK and CDR2 is SYGVNS. DNA for the CDR3: TGTGCCAGCAGCCCTAGACGAGCGGGAGCCTACGAGCAGTACTTC. Its protein is CASSPRRAGAYEQYF.

This clone has just one count. V and J are TRBV6-6 and TRBJ2-7; 10 bases are a match to TRBD1. The CDR3 sequence is 14 residues long. The V segment lost 6 bases and the J segment 5 bases; nucleotides outside the gene matches: 7. From germline, CDR1 is MNHNY and CDR2 SVGAGI (reference sequence). In DNA, the CDR3 is TGTGCCAGCAGCACCGGGACAGGGGTGGACGAGCAGTACTTC. This translates into CASSTGTGVDEQYF.

The chain uses TRBV6-5 and TRBJ1-6; 7 nucleotides line up with TRBD1. CDR3 size: 15 residues. Germline assignment: CDR1 MNHEY and CDR2 SVGAGI. The junction had 8 bases not matched to a gene; V was cut back by 6 bases and J by 6 bases. DNA for the CDR3: TGTGCCAGCAGACGAAGACAGGGCTCTAATTCACCCCTCCACTTT. It codes for CASRRRQGSNSPLHF.

This chain's CDR3 is CASSQDGTGVWEQYF. The CDR3, as DNA: TGCGCCAGCAGCCAAGATGGGACAGGGGTTTGGGAGCAGTACTTC. This chain links TRBV4-1 with TRBJ2-7; 10 bases line up with TRBD1. Germline trimming cut 0 bases from V and 7 bases from J; bases unmatched to any gene: 6. There are 15 residues in the CDR3. The V gene's germline CDR1 is MGHRA and CDR2 YSYEKL.

This clone was seen only a few times. The V gene is TRBV6-5, the J gene TRBJ1-2; a weak D match, TRBD1 (5 bases). V lost 7 bases and J lost 7, with 16 bases in between. Germline V lookup: CDR1 MNHEY, CDR2 SVGAGI. The CDR3 is made up of 13 amino acids. This chain's CDR3 is CASTNAGVGGYTF. CDR3 nucleotide sequence: TGTGCCAGCACTAATGCGGGGGTCGGTGGCTACACCTTC.

The chain carries TRBV25-1 and TRBJ2-1; 9 nucleotides agree with TRBD1. V gave up 7 bases and J gave up 5 bases; unmatched junction bases: 6. This CDR3 is built from 14 residues. CDR1 is MGHDK, CDR2 SYGVNS, per germline. CDR3 DNA: TGTGCCAGCACAGGACAGGGGAGGCACAATGAGCAGTTCTTC. This encodes CASTGQGRHNEQFF.

The chain combines TRBV25-1 with TRBJ1-2, with D perhaps TRBD1 (6 bases). The V and J ends lost 6 bases and 2 bases respectively, with 7 bases between them. This CDR3 is built from 12 residues. The germline gives CDR1 MGHDK, CDR2 SYGVNS. The CDR3 DNA sequence: TGTGCCAGCAGAGACAGGAACTATGGCTACACCTTC. Encoded protein: CASRDRNYGYTF.